This T cell receptor (beta chain) originates from a study of CD8 T cells in Susac syndrome. The germline CDR1 and CDR2 sequences are SEHNR and FQNEAQ (reference sequence). This CDR3 contains 17 residues. Trimming cost V 5 bases and J 4 bases; bases outside gene matches: 16. Findings of the study overall: It was acknowledged by the study that relatively few individuals were included in its TCR sequencing and HLA analysis. The Susac syndrome CD4+ T cell repertoires displayed no clonal expansion.

About this clonotype: Antigen unknown.

The RNA, roughly 0.45 to 1 ug, was put through reverse transcription using random hexamers. It was immunoSEQ multiplex PCR that amplified TCR beta CDR3 across 54 Vbeta and 13 Jbeta. A single record per CDR3 protein comes from TCRdb applying MiXCR to the immunoSEQ multiplex PCR reads. Here the sample spans 150,000 to 200,000 distinct CDR3 sequences, approximately 94% being singletons. The patients with Susac syndrome were individuals who fulfilled the recently defined diagnostic criteria for disease that was either definite or probable. The chain recombines TRBV7-9 with TRBJ1-1; TRBD1 aligns across 7 bases. The TCR sequence derives from a human donor with Susac syndrome. The sequencing sample was made of CD4+ T cells from PBMCs. The DNA of the CDR3 is TGTGCCAGCAGCCTTTTGGGTGGAGGGGGCTCGAGCACTGAAGCTTTCTTT. Amino acid sequence: CASSLLGGGGSSTEAFF.